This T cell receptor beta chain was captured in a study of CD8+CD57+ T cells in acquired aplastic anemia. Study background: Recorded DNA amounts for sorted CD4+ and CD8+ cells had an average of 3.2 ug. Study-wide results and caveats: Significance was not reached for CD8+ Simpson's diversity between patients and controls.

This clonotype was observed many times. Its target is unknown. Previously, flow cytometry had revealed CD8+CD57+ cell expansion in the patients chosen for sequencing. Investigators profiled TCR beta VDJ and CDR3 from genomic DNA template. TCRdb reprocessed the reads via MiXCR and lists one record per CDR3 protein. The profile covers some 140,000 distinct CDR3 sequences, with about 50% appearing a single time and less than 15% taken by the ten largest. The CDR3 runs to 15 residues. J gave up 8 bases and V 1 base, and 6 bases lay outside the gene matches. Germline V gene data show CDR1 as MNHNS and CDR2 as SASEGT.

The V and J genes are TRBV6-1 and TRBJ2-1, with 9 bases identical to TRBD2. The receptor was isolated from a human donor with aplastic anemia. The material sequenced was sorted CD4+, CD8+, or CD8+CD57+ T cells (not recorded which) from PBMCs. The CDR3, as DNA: TGTGCCAGCAGTGAAGGCGGGGGGGCCGCGGATGAGCAGTTCTTC. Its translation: CASSEGGGAADEQFF.